This T cell receptor beta chain was obtained from a study of blood T cell repertoires in COVID-19. About the study: T cells, B-cell-depleted T cells, or PBMCs provided the cDNA or gDNA that served as material.

This clone was seen a few times. Original data processing: Reference gene primer amplification in the assay estimated nucleated cell counts. Libraries were prepared by immunoSEQ multiplex PCR; TCRdb keeps only in-frame clonotypes and omits some of them. V and J calls and clone size are given by that table; D and trimming were obtained from the DNA. The sample consists of 60,000 to 85,000 clones, 83% of them appearing once. The CDR3 spans 18 residues. With 1 base clipped from V and 2 bases from J, the junction kept 15 bases outside the gene matches. Germline loops: CDR1 SGHRS, CDR2 YFSETQ. The TCR comes from a man aged 80 or over with acute or convalescent COVID-19. This chain links TRBV5-1 with TRBJ2-7; 7 bases line up with TRBD2. Sequencing used peripheral blood. CDR3 sequence: CASSLRTPIGTTAYEQYF. In DNA form, the CDR3 reads TGCGCCAGCAGCTTGAGGACCCCCATCGGGACTACGGCCTACGAGCAGTACTTC.